The 16 T cell receptor beta chains below all came from one sample that was sequenced in a study of T cells after yellow fever vaccination. TCRdb reprocessed the 5' RACE reads via MiXCR and lists one record per CDR3 protein. The top ten clones hold roughly a sixth of a sample with 300,000 to 400,000 distinct CDR3 sequences, roughly 7.5% of them seen once. This sample comprised PBMCs, obtained roughly 46 days after the first yellow fever vaccination. These receptors originate from a man in his late teens or twenties who received the YFV17D yellow fever vaccine.

This clonotype was found a few times. The rearrangement uses TRBV10-2 and TRBJ2-7; 8 bases line up with TRBD2. Germline-derived CDR1 and CDR2 are WSHSY and SAAADI. The length of the CDR3 is 13 residues. Trimming took 10 bases from V and 5 from J; bases not matched to a gene: 10. CDR3 residues: CATKAGGADEQYF. CDR3 nucleotide sequence: TGCGCCACCAAGGCCGGGGGGGCAGACGAGCAGTACTTC.

The rearrangement joins TRBV10-3 to TRBJ1-6; D remains ambiguous. Deletions cut 3 bases from V and 2 bases from J, with 14 bases between. The CDR3 is made up of 17 amino acids. Per germline, CDR1 ENHRY and CDR2 SYGVKD. The CDR3 sequence is CAISDLGSSPYNSPLHF. Written as DNA, the CDR3 is TGTGCCATCAGTGATCTCGGGAGCTCTCCCTATAATTCACCCCTCCACTTT.

A few counts support this clonotype. The chain couples TRBV4-3 to TRBJ1-1, with a weak D call TRBD1 (5 bases). Between the trimmed V and J ends, which lost 1 base and 7 bases, there was a span of 19 bases. CDR1 and CDR2 (germline): LGHNA, YSLEER. There are 16 residues in the CDR3. CDR3 residues: CASSQVGGVRRLEAFF. CDR3 DNA sequence: TGCGCCAGCAGCCAAGTGGGGGGGGTCCGCCGCCTTGAAGCTTTCTTT.

This clonotype has only a few counts. The rearrangement joins TRBV5-5 to TRBJ1-6, with 8 bases matching TRBD1. Per germline, CDR1 SGHKS and CDR2 YYEKEE (reference sequence). V lost 4 bases and J lost 4; bases outside the gene matches: 4. The CDR3 is 15 residues long. Written as DNA, the CDR3 is TGTGCCAGCAGCCTGGACAGGGCTTATAATTCACCCCTCCACTTT. This translates into CASSLDRAYNSPLHF.

This clonotype was counted only a few times. J is TRBJ2-2 and V is TRBV19; D perhaps matches TRBD1 (6 bases). The CDR3 length is 16 residues. CDR1 LNHDA and CDR2 SQIVND come from the germline V gene (reference sequence). V lost 3 bases and J 6 bases, leaving 17 bases between the germline ends. Here the CDR3 DNA reads TGTGCCAGTAGTATCTCGTCGAACAGGGCCCCCGGGGAGCTGTTTTTT. Residues: CASSISSNRAPGELFF.

This chain joins TRBV5-1 and TRBJ2-5; the match to TRBD2 covers 10 bases. Germline trimming cut 1 base from V and 7 bases from J; bases unmatched to any gene: 10. Germline V gene sequence: CDR1 SGHRS, CDR2 YFSETQ. CDR3 size: 16 residues. CDR3 sequence: CASSLRTSGSGGTQYF. The DNA of the CDR3 is TGCGCCAGCAGCTTGCGGACTAGCGGCTCGGGGGGGACCCAGTACTTC.

This chain links TRBV4-1 with TRBJ1-4, with unresolved D. This CDR3 spans 13 amino acids. Germline-derived CDR1 and CDR2 are MGHRA and YSYEKL. Trimming removed 4 bases from V and 3 bases from J, with 6 bases in between. The CDR3 spells CASSRTANEKLFF. DNA of the CDR3: TGCGCCAGCAGCCGGACGGCTAATGAAAAACTGTTTTTT.

This clonotype was seen ten or more times. The chain links TRBV4-1 to TRBJ1-1; D is uncertain. Germline CDR1 MGHRA, CDR2 YSYEKL. Trimming removed 1 base at V and 1 base at J, with 7 bases between. CDR3 size: 14 residues. The CDR3 region is CASSQGIANTEAFF. The CDR3 DNA follows: TGCGCCAGCAGCCAAGGAATAGCGAACACTGAAGCTTTCTTT.

This clonotype was seen more than once but under ten times. This chain joins TRBV4-2 and TRBJ1-1; D is undetermined. Trimming removed 0 bases from V and 6 bases from J, with 8 bases in between. Per the germline V gene, CDR1 is LGHNA and CDR2 is YNFKEQ. This CDR3 is built from 13 residues. The CDR3 DNA reads as TGTGCCAGCAGCCAAGATCAGTATGCTGAAGCTTTCTTT. Translated, it gives CASSQDQYAEAFF.

This clonotype came up a few times. The genes are TRBV29-1 and TRBJ2-3; TRBD1 agrees at 7 bases. The CDR3 covers 14 residues. Germline-derived CDR1 and CDR2 are SQVTM and ANQGSEA. J was trimmed by 1 base and V by 5 bases; bases with no gene match: 6. In DNA form, the CDR3 reads TGCAGCGTTTCGGGACAGCTCCGCACAGATACGCAGTATTTT. This gives the protein CSVSGQLRTDTQYF.

The chain combines TRBV5-4 with TRBJ2-1; 8 bases are a match to TRBD1. This CDR3 contains 14 residues. V was clipped by 8 bases and J by 6 bases; unmatched bases: 10. Germline V gives CDR1 SGHNT, CDR2 YYREEE (reference sequence). As DNA, the CDR3 is TGTGCCAGTCAAACAGGGGGGTCGGTCAATGAGCAGTTCTTC. It is translated as CASQTGGSVNEQFF. The entire variable domain, with the rest obtained from reference TRBV5-4 and TRBJ2-1, is as follows: ETGVTQSPTHLIKTRGQQVTLRCSSQSGHNTVSWYQQALGQGPQFIFQYYREEENGRGNFPPRFSGLQFPNYSSELNVNALELDDSALYLCASQTGGSVNEQFFGPGTRLTVL.

This clonotype showed up many times. The chain links TRBV7-9 to TRBJ1-3, with D hard to call. The V gene's germline CDR1 is SEHNR and CDR2 FQNEAQ (reference sequence). The CDR3 is 16 amino acids. Trimming took 4 bases from V and 4 from J, leaving 17 bases between them. The CDR3 spells CASSSSTEAVGNTIYF. The CDR3 coding sequence is TGTGCCAGCAGCTCCAGTACGGAAGCTGTAGGAAACACCATATATTTT.

This clonotype was counted only a few times. This rearrangement joins TRBV18 to TRBJ1-2; TRBD1 matches at 10 bases. There are 13 residues in the CDR3. CDR1 KGHSH and CDR2 LQKENI come from the germline V gene. The V and J ends lost 4 bases and 8 bases, in that order; junction bases with no gene match: 4. The CDR3 is CASSRRDRGGYTF. The DNA for the CDR3 is TGTGCCAGCTCACGCCGGGACAGGGGCGGCTACACCTTC.

CDR3: CASSPNDLGQWEQYF. CDR3 DNA: TGTGCCAGTAGTCCCAATGACTTGGGGCAATGGGAGCAGTACTTC. The rearrangement links TRBV19 to TRBJ2-7; TRBD1 is a possible D gene (5 bases). There are 15 residues in the CDR3. Germline V lookup: CDR1 LNHDA, CDR2 SQIVND (reference sequence). Trimming took off 5 bases at V and 7 bases at J, with 21 bases between the two ends. Full variable domain (missing parts from reference TRBV19 and TRBJ2-7): DGGITQSPKYLFRKEGQNVTLSCEQNLNHDAMYWYRQDPGQGLRLIYYSQIVNDFQKGDIAEGYSVSREKKESFPLTVTSAQKNPTAFYLCASSPNDLGQWEQYFGPGTRLTVT.

The V call is TRBV29-1, the J call TRBJ2-7, with D possibly matching TRBD1 (6 bases). Germline-derived CDR1 and CDR2 are SQVTM and ANQGSEA. The CDR3 is 13 amino acids. Trimming removed 4 bases at V and 3 bases at J, with 13 bases between. CDR3 region: CSVGDIKGYEQYF. The CDR3 DNA follows: TGCAGCGTTGGGGACATCAAGGGCTACGAGCAGTACTTC.

This clonotype has just a few counts. The V call is TRBV6-2 or TRBV6-3, the J call TRBJ2-7, with D maybe TRBD1 (6 bases). The V gene lost 8 bases and the J gene lost 3 bases, with 14 bases spanning the gap. The CDR3 is 13 residues long. CDR1 is MNHEY and CDR2 is SVGEGT in the germline V gene. The CDR3 sequence is CASCSQGHYEQYF. The CDR3 DNA reads as TGTGCCAGCTGTTCACAGGGCCACTACGAGCAGTACTTC.